This T cell receptor (beta chain) is from a study of T cell responses to AZD1222 COVID-19 vaccine. Germline CDR1 is MGHRA and CDR2 is YSYEKL. The CDR3 totals 16 residues. J lost 9 bases, V lost 0 bases, and 9 bases had no gene match. TCRdb keeps only in-frame clones here, not all; method: immunoSEQ multiplex PCR. The table has some 160,000 clones, around 90% seen once. Study conclusions and caveats: The study found vaccine-associated CD4 TCRs spanning spike, dominant at 160-218 and 743-854.

To note about this clone: Antigen: not known.

The sequenced sample was peripheral blood, obtained on day 0 of AZD1222 vaccination. This chain uses TRBV4-1 with TRBJ1-5; TRBD1 agrees at 9 bases. This receptor was taken from an adult in good health. The CDR3 coding sequence is TGCGCCAGCAGCCAAGAGGCAACAGGGGGCGGGTGGCCCCAGCATTTT. Translated: CASSQEATGGGWPQHF.